This TCR beta chain was documented in a study of CD8 T cells in ankylosing spondylitis. As the method for making TCR beta libraries, quantitative 5'-RACE with molecular barcodes was used. TCRdb reprocessed the 5' RACE reads with MiXCR, giving one entry per CDR3 protein. The sample carries around 140,000 distinct CDR3 sequences, approximately 17% recorded once. Concerning this clonotype itself: Its target is not known.

Study findings and constraints: Ankylosing spondylitis blood seemed to carry a telltale TCR beta motif made of fewer than 10 highly homologous variants. Reports of some motif variants in reactive arthritis synovial fluid and blood predate this one. Disease-linked clones were CD8+ and relatively rare in peripheral blood.

The CDR3 is 18 residues long. V lost 3 bases and J 0 bases, leaving 21 bases between the germline ends. Germline V lookup: CDR1 SGHVS, CDR2 FNYEAQ. This chain joins TRBV7-6 and TRBJ2-7; weak D call: TRBD1 (7 bases). The receptor's source is a male donor with ankylosing spondylitis. The sample comprised blood, either unsorted or a sorted T cell fraction (not recorded which). In nucleotides, the CDR3 is TGTGCCAGCAGCTTCCCTTCGGAGGAGGGGGCCAGCTCCTACGAGCAGTACTTC. Residues: CASSFPSEEGASSYEQYF.